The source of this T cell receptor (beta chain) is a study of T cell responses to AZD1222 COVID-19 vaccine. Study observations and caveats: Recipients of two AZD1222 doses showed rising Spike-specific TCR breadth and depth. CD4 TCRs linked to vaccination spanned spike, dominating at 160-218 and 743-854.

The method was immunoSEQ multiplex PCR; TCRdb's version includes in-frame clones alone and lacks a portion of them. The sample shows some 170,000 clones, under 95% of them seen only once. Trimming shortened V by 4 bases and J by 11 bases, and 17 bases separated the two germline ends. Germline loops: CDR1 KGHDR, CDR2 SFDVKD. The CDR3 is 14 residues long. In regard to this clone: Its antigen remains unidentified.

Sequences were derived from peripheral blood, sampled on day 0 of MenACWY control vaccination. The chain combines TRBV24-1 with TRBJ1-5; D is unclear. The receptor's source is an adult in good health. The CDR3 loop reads CATSDPGRAGTQHF. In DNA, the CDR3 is TGTGCCACCAGTGACCCTGGACGGGCCGGGACCCAGCATTTT.